Listed here are 23 T cell receptor beta chains from one sample, sequenced in a study of T cell responses to AZD1222 COVID-19 vaccine. TCRdb's table, derived via immunoSEQ multiplex PCR, lists solely in-frame clones and lacks some. The top ten clones hold roughly 8.7% of a sample with 90,000 to 120,000 clones, 80% to 95% of them seen once. This specimen consisted of peripheral blood, obtained 28 days after the second AZD1222 dose. These TCRs come from an adult who received the AZD1222 COVID-19 vaccine.

For the CDR3, the DNA is TGTGCTAGTGGTTTGGGGCCGGGAGAGACCCAGTACTTC. Amino acids: CASGLGPGETQYF. The chain uses TRBV12-5 and TRBJ2-5; D not certain. The V gene lost 1 base and the J gene lost 4 bases, with 7 bases spanning the gap. CDR1 LGHNT and CDR2 FRNRAP come from the germline V gene. The CDR3 sequence is 13 residues long.

This chain joins TRBV6-6 and TRBJ1-1, with a possible D match to TRBD1 (6 bases). This CDR3 is built from 14 residues. The germline V and J ends were trimmed by 6 bases and 3 bases, with 14 bases remaining between them. The V gene's germline CDR1 is MNHNY and CDR2 SVGAGI (reference sequence). CDR3 in DNA: TGTGCCAGCAGGGGAGGACAGTCTTACACTGAAGCTTTCTTT. It encodes CASRGGQSYTEAFF.

J is TRBJ2-3 and V is TRBV9; D call uncertain. The CDR3 has 11 residues. Germline values: CDR1 SGDLS, CDR2 YYNGEE. The V gene lost 0 bases and the J gene lost 8 bases, with 4 bases spanning the gap. As DNA, the CDR3 is TGTGCCAGCAGCGTAGGAGGTACGCAGTATTTT. Translating it yields CASSVGGTQYF. The full variable domain, its missing parts supplied by reference TRBV9 and TRBJ2-3, is DSGVTQTPKHLITATGQRVTLRCSPRSGDLSVYWYQQSLDQGLQFLIQYYNGEERAKGNILERFSAQQFPDLHSELNLSSLELGDSALYFCASSVGGTQYFGPGTRLTVL.

This chain links TRBV5-1 with TRBJ1-2; D possibly corresponds to TRBD1 (5 bases). This CDR3 region has 14 residues. Germline CDR1 and CDR2: SGHRS and YFSETQ. V was shortened by 1 base and J by 7 bases, with 14 bases between the two germline ends. The CDR3 region has the DNA TGCGCCAGCAGCTTGTCGCAGGGAGGCCGTGGCTACACCTTC. Protein: CASSLSQGGRGYTF.

This clone was counted a few times. The sample carries other DNA sequences with the same CDR3. The rearrangement links TRBV19 to TRBJ1-5; 8 nucleotides agree with TRBD1. The CDR3 has 21 amino acids. The V segment lost 10 bases and the J segment 6 bases; nucleotides outside the gene matches: 32. Germline values: CDR1 LNHDA, CDR2 SQIVND (reference sequence). In nucleotides, the CDR3 is TGTGCCATTTTTATATATTTAAGACGACAGGGGATGTCGAGGACGGGTCAGCCCCAGCATTTT. Translation gives CAIFIYLRRQGMSRTGQPQHF. The full variable domain, completed using reference TRBV19 and TRBJ1-5, is DGGITQSPKYLFRKEGQNVTLSCEQNLNHDAMYWYRQDPGQGLRLIYYSQIVNDFQKGDIAEGYSVSREKKESFPLTVTSAQKNPTAFYLCAIFIYLRRQGMSRTGQPQHFGDGTRLSIL.

The rearrangement uses TRBV9 and TRBJ2-7; TRBD1 matches 9 bases. The V segment lost 4 bases and the J segment 4 bases; nucleotides outside the gene matches: 9. From germline, CDR1 is SGDLS and CDR2 YYNGEE. This CDR3 has 15 amino acids. For the CDR3, the DNA is TGTGCCAGCAGCCCAATACAGGGGGCGTTGTACGAGCAGTACTTC. Translated, it gives CASSPIQGALYEQYF.

The gene calls are TRBV7-3 and TRBJ1-5; 9 nucleotides agree with TRBD1. Germline V gene lookup returns CDR1 SGHTA and CDR2 FQGTGA. V lost 4 bases to trimming and J lost 6 bases; unmatched junction nucleotides: 1. The CDR3 is 13 amino acids. The CDR3 region is CASSSDRGQPQHF. The DNA for the CDR3 is TGTGCCAGCAGCTCGGACAGGGGTCAGCCCCAGCATTTT.

The chain joins TRBV10-3 to TRBJ1-4; D not resolved. The CDR3 loop spans 14 amino acids. Germline V gene sequence: CDR1 ENHRY, CDR2 SYGVKD. The V gene lost 6 bases and the J gene lost 0 bases, with 8 bases spanning the gap. In nucleotides, the CDR3 is TGTGCCATCAGCGATACTACAACTAATGAAAAACTGTTTTTT. Translated, it gives CAISDTTTNEKLFF.

The rearrangement links TRBV15 to TRBJ2-5, with TRBD1 matching over 8 bases. The CDR3 contains 16 residues. Per the germline V gene, CDR1 is LNHNV and CDR2 is YYDKDF (reference sequence). Trimming at V came to 3 bases and at J to 3 bases, leaving 9 bases not matched to a gene. The CDR3 protein is CATSRGQARAKETQYF. The CDR3 nucleotides are TGTGCCACCAGCAGGGGACAGGCTCGGGCCAAAGAGACCCAGTACTTC.

In this sample, this clone turned up once. For the CDR3, the DNA is TGCGCCAGCAGCCAATCCACCCGGACAGGGAAGAATGAAAAACTGTTTTTT. Its protein product is CASSQSTRTGKNEKLFF. V and J are TRBV4-1 and TRBJ1-4; 8 bases agree with TRBD1. The CDR3 has 17 residues. With V trimmed by 2 bases and J by 5 bases, 10 bases remained unmatched. Germline V lookup: CDR1 MGHRA, CDR2 YSYEKL.

The CDR3 region is CASSGINYGYTF. The DNA for the CDR3 is TGTGCCAGCTCTGGCATTAACTATGGCTACACCTTC. This chain uses TRBV5-6 with TRBJ1-2; D is uncertain. V was cut by 7 bases and J by 1 base, with 8 bases left in between. The CDR3 consists of 12 residues. Germline CDR1 SGHDT, CDR2 YYEEEE. Full variable domain (outside the CDR3, taken from reference TRBV5-6 and TRBJ1-2): DAGVTQSPTHLIKTRGQQVTLRCSPKSGHDTVSWYQQALGQGPQFIFQYYEEEERQRGNFPDRFSGHQFPNYSSELNVNALLLGDSALYLCASSGINYGYTFGSGTRLTVV.

The V gene is TRBV18, the J gene TRBJ2-1; 8 bases are shared with TRBD1. Trimming took 0 bases from V and 10 from J; bases not matched to a gene: 2. This CDR3 is built from 13 residues. Germline CDR1 reads KGHSH; CDR2 reads LQKENI. The CDR3 sequence is CASSPPGQEEQFF. CDR3 bases: TGTGCCAGCTCACCACCGGGACAGGAAGAGCAGTTCTTC.

The rearrangement joins TRBV5-4 to TRBJ2-1; 9 bases line up with TRBD1. The germline V gene has CDR1 SGHNT and CDR2 YYREEE (reference sequence). CDR3 length: 15 residues. J was trimmed by 4 bases and V by 1 base; bases with no gene match: 3. In DNA form, the CDR3 reads TGTGCCAGCAGCTTGCCGGGACAGGGTTACAATGAGCAGTTCTTC. Its translation is CASSLPGQGYNEQFF.

V and J are TRBV11-3 and TRBJ2-1, with D uncertain. CDR3 length: 14 residues. From germline, CDR1 is SGHNT and CDR2 YENEEA. Deletions cut 1 base from V and 12 bases from J, with 16 bases between. CDR3 amino acids: CASSLGHNLDWQFF. CDR3 sequence (DNA): TGTGCCAGCAGCTTAGGGCACAACCTGGATTGGCAGTTCTTC.

The chain has TRBV19 and TRBJ1-6; 9 bases match TRBD1. This CDR3 has 15 amino acids. The V gene's germline CDR1 is LNHDA and CDR2 SQIVND (reference sequence). Germline trimming cut 3 bases from V and 7 bases from J; bases unmatched to any gene: 4. The CDR3 protein is CASSIGTGRNSPLHF. CDR3 sequence (DNA): TGTGCCAGTAGTATCGGGACAGGGCGGAATTCACCCCTCCACTTT.

The J gene is TRBJ1-2, the V gene TRBV4-3; possibly TRBD1 for D (6 bases). With 3 bases removed from V and 8 bases from J, the gap between germline ends came to 10 bases. This CDR3 has 12 residues. Germline V CDR1 and CDR2: LGHNA, YSLEER. Written as DNA, the CDR3 is TGCGCCAGCAGCCAGGGGGCGCGGGGCTACACCTTC. This gives the protein CASSQGARGYTF.

This chain connects TRBV19 to TRBJ1-2; 9 bases are shared with TRBD1. V was clipped by 9 bases and J by 7 bases; unmatched bases: 18. Germline-derived CDR1 and CDR2 are LNHDA and SQIVND (reference sequence). The CDR3 spans 16 residues. The CDR3 DNA reads TGTGCCAGAAGACATCAAGCAAACAGGGGGCGAGGTGGCTACACCTTC. Amino acid sequence: CARRHQANRGRGGYTF.

This chain links TRBV6-5 with TRBJ1-4, with 9 bases matching TRBD1. Germline lookup yields CDR1 MNHEY and CDR2 SVGAGI. This CDR3 region has 15 residues. V shed 2 bases, J shed 7 bases, and the junction held 5 bases outside the gene matches. The CDR3 reads CASSYDDRGSEKLFF. CDR3 bases: TGTGCCAGCAGTTACGATGACAGGGGGAGTGAAAAACTGTTTTTT.

This clone is a singleton in its sample. This chain joins TRBV24-1 and TRBJ1-1; 7 bases are a match to TRBD1. With 9 bases clipped from V and 3 bases from J, the junction kept 12 bases outside the gene matches. Germline V gene sequence: CDR1 KGHDR, CDR2 SFDVKD. The CDR3 runs to 15 residues. CDR3 in DNA: TGTGCCACCCCAAAGTTCCGGGACAGCGACACTGAAGCTTTCTTT. It codes for CATPKFRDSDTEAFF.

The chain uses TRBV5-1 and TRBJ2-7; TRBD2 matches 14 bases. V lost 3 bases and J lost 6; bases outside the gene matches: 14. Germline lookup yields CDR1 SGHRS and CDR2 YFSETQ. The CDR3 spans 18 residues. The CDR3 nucleotides are TGCGCCAGCAGCTCGGGACTAGCGGGAGTCTGGGACCCCCTCGAGCAGTACTTC. Translation: CASSSGLAGVWDPLEQYF.

The rearrangement uses TRBV3-1 (or the pseudogene TRBV3-2) and TRBJ1-1; 8 bases align to TRBD1. With 5 bases clipped from V and 6 bases from J, the junction kept 5 bases outside the gene matches. The CDR3 sequence is 13 residues long. Per germline, CDR1 LGHDT and CDR2 YNNKEL (reference sequence). The CDR3 DNA follows: TGTGCCAGCAGCTTACAGGGGGTCGCTGAAGCTTTCTTT. This translates into CASSLQGVAEAFF.

The chain joins TRBV7-9 to TRBJ2-1; D may be TRBD1 (5 bases). Trimming left V 2 bases short and J 2 bases short, with 10 bases between. Germline V lookup: CDR1 SEHNR, CDR2 FQNEAQ (reference sequence). The CDR3 length is 15 residues. For the CDR3, the DNA is TGTGCCAGCAGCTTAAGCAGGGTGGCCTACAATGAGCAGTTCTTC. Amino acid sequence: CASSLSRVAYNEQFF.

This chain links TRBV3-1 (or the pseudogene TRBV3-2) with TRBJ1-2; 7 nucleotides agree with TRBD1. There are 13 residues in the CDR3. Looked up from germline, CDR1 is LGHDT and CDR2 is YNNKEL (reference sequence). V dropped 4 bases and J dropped 9; count of bases not matched to a gene: 8. This chain's CDR3 is CASSLPRGSSYTF. DNA of the CDR3: TGTGCCAGCAGCCTGCCCAGGGGGTCGAGCTACACCTTC.